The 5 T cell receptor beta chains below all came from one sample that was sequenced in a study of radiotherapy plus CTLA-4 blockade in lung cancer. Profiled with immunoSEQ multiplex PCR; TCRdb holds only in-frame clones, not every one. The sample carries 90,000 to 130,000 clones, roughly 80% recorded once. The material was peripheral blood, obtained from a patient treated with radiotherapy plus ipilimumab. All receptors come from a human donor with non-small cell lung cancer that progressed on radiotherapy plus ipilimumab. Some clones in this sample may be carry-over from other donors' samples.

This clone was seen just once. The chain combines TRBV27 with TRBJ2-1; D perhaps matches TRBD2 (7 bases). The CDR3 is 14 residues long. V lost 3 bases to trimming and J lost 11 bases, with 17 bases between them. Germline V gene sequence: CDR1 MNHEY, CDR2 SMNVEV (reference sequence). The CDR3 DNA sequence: TGTGCCAGCAGTTTGGGGGGGGCAGGAGGTAAGCAGTTCTTC. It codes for CASSLGGAGGKQFF.

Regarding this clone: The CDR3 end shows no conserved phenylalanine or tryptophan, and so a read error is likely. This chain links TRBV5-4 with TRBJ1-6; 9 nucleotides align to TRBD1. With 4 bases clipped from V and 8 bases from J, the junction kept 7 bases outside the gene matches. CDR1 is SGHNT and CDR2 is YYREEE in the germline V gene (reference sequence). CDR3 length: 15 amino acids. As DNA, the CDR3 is TGTGCCAGCAGCCCAACAGGGGGCTGGGATTCACCCCTCCACCTT. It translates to CASSPTGGWDSPLHL.

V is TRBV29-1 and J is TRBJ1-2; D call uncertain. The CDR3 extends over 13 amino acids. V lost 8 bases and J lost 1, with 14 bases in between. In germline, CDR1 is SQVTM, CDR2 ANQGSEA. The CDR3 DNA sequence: TGCAGCTTAGGGCCCGACGATAACTATGGCTACACCTTC. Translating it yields CSLGPDDNYGYTF.

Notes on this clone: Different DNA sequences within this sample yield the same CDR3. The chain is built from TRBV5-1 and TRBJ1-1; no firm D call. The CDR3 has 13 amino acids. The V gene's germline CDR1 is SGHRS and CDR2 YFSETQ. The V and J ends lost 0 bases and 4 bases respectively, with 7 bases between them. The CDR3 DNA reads TGCGCCAGCAGCTTGGCCCCTGTCACTGAAGCTTTCTTT. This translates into CASSLAPVTEAFF.

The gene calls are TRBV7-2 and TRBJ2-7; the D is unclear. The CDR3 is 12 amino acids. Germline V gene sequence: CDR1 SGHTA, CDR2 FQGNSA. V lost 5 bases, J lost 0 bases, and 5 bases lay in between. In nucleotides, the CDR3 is TGTGCCAGCAGCCGCAGCTCCTACGAGCAGTACTTC. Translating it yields CASSRSSYEQYF. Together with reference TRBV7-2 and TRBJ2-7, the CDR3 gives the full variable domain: GAGVSQSPSNKVTEKGKDVELRCDPISGHTALYWYRQSLGQGLEFLIYFQGNSAPDKSGLPSDRFSAERTGGSVSTLTIQRTQQEDSAVYLCASSRSSYEQYFGPGTRLTVT.